Sequencing of this T cell receptor beta chain was carried out in a study of blood T cells in healthy people across ages. The total RNA that was extracted per sample amounted to at least 5 micrograms. V dropped 10 bases and J dropped 3; count of bases not matched to a gene: 5. The CDR3 has 13 amino acids. Germline CDR1 and CDR2: MDHEN and SYDVKM. The authors ran a second PCR of roughly 7 to 11 cycles using a sample-barcoded 5' primer and a J-beta primer mix. All cDNA molecules were each tagged by a template-switch adaptor with 12 random nucleotides. TCRdb used MiXCR to reprocess the 5' RACE reads, holding one entry per CDR3 protein. The sample records approximately 800,000 distinct CDR3 sequences, less than 80% being singletons.

The clonotype was recovered from a man under 40 in good health. V is TRBV28 and J is TRBJ2-7; 11 bases line up with TRBD2. The sequenced material came from blood. CDR3 coding DNA: TGTGCCATTAGACTAGCGGGGCACTACGAGCAGTACTTC. Translating gives CAIRLAGHYEQYF.